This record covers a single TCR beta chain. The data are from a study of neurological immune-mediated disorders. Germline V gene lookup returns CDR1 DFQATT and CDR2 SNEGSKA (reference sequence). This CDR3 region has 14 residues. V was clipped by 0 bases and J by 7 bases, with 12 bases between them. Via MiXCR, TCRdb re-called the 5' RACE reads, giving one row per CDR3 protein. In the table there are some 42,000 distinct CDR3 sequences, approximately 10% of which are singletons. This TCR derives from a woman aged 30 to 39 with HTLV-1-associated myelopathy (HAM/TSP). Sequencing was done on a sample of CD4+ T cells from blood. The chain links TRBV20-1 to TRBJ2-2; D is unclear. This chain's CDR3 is CSARDILDDGELFF. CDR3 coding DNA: TGCAGTGCTAGAGATATATTAGACGACGGGGAGCTGTTTTTT.